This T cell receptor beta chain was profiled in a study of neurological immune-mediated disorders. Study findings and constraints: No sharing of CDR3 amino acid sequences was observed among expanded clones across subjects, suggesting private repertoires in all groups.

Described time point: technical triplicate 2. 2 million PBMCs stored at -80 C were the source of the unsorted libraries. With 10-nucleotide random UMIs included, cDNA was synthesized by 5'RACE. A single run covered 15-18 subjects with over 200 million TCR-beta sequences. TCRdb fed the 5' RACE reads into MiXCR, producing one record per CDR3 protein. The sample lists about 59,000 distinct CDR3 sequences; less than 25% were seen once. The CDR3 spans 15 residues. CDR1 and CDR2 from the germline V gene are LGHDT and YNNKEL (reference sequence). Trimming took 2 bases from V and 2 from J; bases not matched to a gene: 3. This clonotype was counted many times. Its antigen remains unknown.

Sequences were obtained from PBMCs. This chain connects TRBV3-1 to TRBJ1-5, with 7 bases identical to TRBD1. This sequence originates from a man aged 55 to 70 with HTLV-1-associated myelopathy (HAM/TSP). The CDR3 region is CASSQNTGGNQPQHF. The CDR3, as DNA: TGTGCCAGCAGCCAAAACACAGGGGGCAATCAGCCCCAGCATTTT.